What follows describes a single T cell receptor beta chain. Its antigen is as yet unknown. The data were taken from a study of response to subunit inactivated influenza vaccine. TCRdb recomputed calls from the RT-PCR reads with MiXCR, one row per CDR3 protein. This table holds 800,000 or so distinct CDR3 sequences, about 20% found once. Study results and caveats: Authors suggested seasonal influenza vaccinations each recruit few new T cells.

This sequence originates from a middle-aged man who received an inactivated influenza vaccine. Sequenced here: PBMCs from blood, sampled roughly 5 days after vaccination.

The chain's CDR3 is CSADPGQGLRGYTF. CDR3 bases: TGCAGTGCTGACCCGGGACAGGGGCTACGTGGCTACACCTTC. The rearrangement joins TRBV20-1 to TRBJ1-2; 10 bases align to TRBD1. Trimming cost V 5 bases and J 7 bases; bases outside gene matches: 10. CDR1 is DFQATT, CDR2 SNEGSKA, per germline (reference sequence). The CDR3 spans 14 residues.